These 17 T cell receptor beta chains share one sample of origin, sequenced in a study of long-term antiretroviral therapy in people with HIV. The libraries were made with immunoSEQ v3.0 at survey level. The method was immunoSEQ multiplex PCR; TCRdb's version includes in-frame clones alone and lacks a portion of them. Of tens of thousands of clones in the sample, around 83% were seen once. The sample here was unsorted PBMCs, taken 3 years after starting antiretroviral therapy. These receptors were collected from a man in his forties or fifties with HIV.

The V and J genes are TRBV19 and TRBJ1-2; TRBD1 is a possible D gene (5 bases). The CDR3 sequence is 13 residues long. Germline V lookup: CDR1 LNHDA, CDR2 SQIVND (reference sequence). Deletions cut 3 bases from V and 3 bases from J, with 8 bases between. The CDR3 loop reads CASSIAGHYGYTF. CDR3 nucleotides: TGTGCCAGTAGTATTGCAGGGCACTATGGCTACACCTTC.

Turning to this clone: This CDR3 is missing its conserved last phenylalanine or tryptophan, likely due to a read error. The limits of the CDR3 on the DNA are not certain, so only TCRdb's listed CDR3 is given. The rearrangement uses TRBV2 and TRBJ1-1. The CDR3 is 12 residues long, ends included. Germline CDR1 is SNHLY and CDR2 is FYNNEI. Here the CDR3 reads CASSEGGRGQIL.

CDR3 DNA sequence: TGTGCCAGCACCCAACAGGGGTCAACTAATGAAAAACTGTTTTTT. Translated, it gives CASTQQGSTNEKLFF. This chain connects TRBV7-2 to TRBJ1-4, with 7 bases matching TRBD1. There are 15 residues in the CDR3. The junction had 5 bases not matched to a gene; V was cut back by 7 bases and J by 0 bases. Germline V lookup: CDR1 SGHTA, CDR2 FQGNSA.

The rearrangement links TRBV5-1 to TRBJ2-6; D uncertain. The germline V gene encodes CDR1 SGHRS and CDR2 YFSETQ. CDR3 length: 12 residues. V dropped 4 bases and J dropped 6 bases, with 5 bases sitting between them. CDR3 DNA sequence: TGCGCCAGCAGCCCCTCGGCCAACGTCCTGACTTTC. Its protein is CASSPSANVLTF.

This chain joins TRBV11-3 and TRBJ1-1; a weak D match, TRBD1 (5 bases). Germline V CDR1 and CDR2: SGHNT, YENEEA. The CDR3 spans 13 residues. Deletions cut 1 base from V and 8 bases from J, with 11 bases between. The CDR3 region is CASSLGERGEAFF. The CDR3 region has the DNA TGTGCCAGCAGCTTAGGAGAGAGGGGCGAAGCTTTCTTT. The complete variable domain, with remaining parts taken from reference TRBV11-3 and TRBJ1-1, reads EAGVVQSPRYKIIEKKQPVAFWCNPISGHNTLYWYLQNLGQGPELLIRYENEEAVDDSQLPKDRFSAERLKGVDSTLKIQPAELGDSAVYLCASSLGERGEAFFGQGTRLTVV.

This clone was counted between two and nine times. V usage is TRBV27 and J usage is TRBJ1-5; D is undetermined. This CDR3 is 15 amino acids long. V lost 2 bases, J lost 2 bases, and 10 bases lay in between. Looked up from germline, CDR1 is MNHEY and CDR2 is SMNVEV (reference sequence). The CDR3 reads CASSLGLSGNQPQHF. DNA for the CDR3: TGTGCCAGCAGTTTAGGGTTGAGCGGCAATCAGCCCCAGCATTTT.

The chain couples TRBV7-2 to TRBJ2-1; D may be TRBD2 (5 bases). CDR1 SGHTA and CDR2 FQGNSA come from the germline V gene. V lost 5 bases and J 6 bases, leaving 17 bases between the germline ends. The CDR3 loop spans 15 amino acids. CDR3 sequence (DNA): TGTGCCAGCAGCCCAATAACTAGAACACCCAATGAGCAGTTCTTC. This codes for CASSPITRTPNEQFF.

The chain recombines TRBV4-3 with TRBJ1-1, with 10 nucleotides matching TRBD1. The CDR3 runs to 17 residues. Germline V gene lookup returns CDR1 LGHNA and CDR2 YSLEER. Trimming at V came to 0 bases and at J to 4 bases, leaving 8 bases not matched to a gene. CDR3 sequence (DNA): TGCGCCAGCAGCCAAGATTCGGGGGGACAGGGGAGCACTGAAGCTTTCTTT. Encoded protein: CASSQDSGGQGSTEAFF.

The gene calls are TRBV7-2 and TRBJ2-2; 8 bases align to TRBD1. The CDR3 has 18 amino acids. Germline V gene sequence: CDR1 SGHTA, CDR2 FQGNSA. V lost 5 bases to trimming and J lost 2 bases; unmatched junction nucleotides: 13. CDR3 DNA: TGTGCCAGCAGCCCCGACGCGGACAGGGCCACTAACACCGGGGAGCTGTTTTTT. This gives the protein CASSPDADRATNTGELFF.

This chain uses TRBV4-3 with TRBJ1-4; D gene uncertain. CDR1 is LGHNA and CDR2 is YSLEER in the germline V gene. Trimming cost V 4 bases and J 8 bases, with 14 bases left between them. The CDR3 is made up of 14 amino acids. CDR3 loop: CASSPGIDGEKLFF. As DNA, the CDR3 is TGCGCCAGCAGCCCCGGAATAGATGGGGAAAAACTGTTTTTT.

The gene calls are TRBV4-3 and TRBJ1-2; the D gene is possibly TRBD1 (6 bases). Germline CDR1 reads LGHNA; CDR2 reads YSLEER. The CDR3 has 15 residues. Trimming took 4 bases from V and 0 from J, leaving 12 bases between them. CDR3 loop: CASSLGTQPNYGYTF. As DNA, the CDR3 is TGCGCCAGCAGCCTAGGGACACAGCCTAACTATGGCTACACCTTC.

V usage is TRBV9 and J usage is TRBJ1-6, with a tentative D call TRBD1 (5 bases). Germline-derived CDR1 and CDR2 are SGDLS and YYNGEE. Trimming stripped 0 bases from V and 6 bases from J, with 10 bases between. The CDR3 runs 15 residues. The DNA of the CDR3 is TGTGCCAGCAGCGTAGGGGGCTTCCTTAATTCACCCCTCCACTTT. Protein product: CASSVGGFLNSPLHF.

The chain joins TRBV7-2 to TRBJ2-5; D is undetermined. The V gene's germline CDR1 is SGHTA and CDR2 FQGNSA. The V end was cut by 5 bases, the J end by 14 bases, with 24 bases between. The CDR3 is 14 residues long. In DNA, the CDR3 is TGTGCCAGCAGCGTCCTTGACTCGGTCCCTACTACTTACTTC. Translation: CASSVLDSVPTTYF.

The gene calls are TRBV6-5 and TRBJ2-5, with 9 nucleotides matching TRBD1. The CDR3 covers 14 residues. Germline loops: CDR1 MNHEY, CDR2 SVGAGI. V dropped 6 bases and J dropped 6; count of bases not matched to a gene: 8. The DNA of the CDR3 is TGTGCCAGCAGACCGGGACAGGGATGGAAGACCCAGTACTTC. Encoded protein: CASRPGQGWKTQYF.

V is TRBV28 and J is TRBJ1-5, with D unresolved. Germline V gene lookup returns CDR1 MDHEN and CDR2 SYDVKM. CDR3 length equals 15 residues. The V and J ends lost 7 bases and 1 base respectively, with 14 bases between them. In DNA, the CDR3 is TGTGCCAGCACCCCCGGTTTAGAGAGCAATCAGCCCCAGCATTTT. This gives the protein CASTPGLESNQPQHF.

The chain employs TRBV7-9 and TRBJ2-1; unclear D gene. Germline V lookup: CDR1 SEHNR, CDR2 FQNEAQ (reference sequence). The CDR3 totals 14 residues. With 5 bases removed from V and 4 bases from J, the gap between germline ends came to 12 bases. The CDR3 sequence: CASSPRAEYNEQFF. The DNA of the CDR3 is TGTGCCAGCAGCCCTAGGGCTGAGTACAATGAGCAGTTCTTC.

The sample holds one count of this clone. This sequence joins TRBV6-1 and TRBJ1-4; 10 nucleotides match TRBD1. Germline assignment: CDR1 MNHNS and CDR2 SASEGT. This CDR3 has 15 amino acids. With 3 bases clipped from V and 7 bases from J, the junction kept 5 bases outside the gene matches. CDR3 sequence reads: CASSETGGTVEKLFF. DNA of the CDR3: TGTGCCAGCAGTGAGACAGGGGGCACGGTTGAAAAACTGTTTTTT.